A single sample is the source of the 31 T cell receptor beta chains below, sequenced in a study of OX40 agonist ivuxolimab in advanced cancers. The table came from immunoSEQ multiplex PCR; TCRdb's copy has only in-frame clones and leaves some out. There are 69,000 or so clones in the sample; about 85% occur only once, and 6.1% lies in the top ten. The sample in question was CD4+ or CD8+ T cells sorted from blood, obtained in a trial of the OX40 agonist ivuxolimab. Receptors were obtained from an adult with an advanced solid tumor such as melanoma, head and neck, liver or kidney cancer.

The V gene is TRBV7-6, the J gene TRBJ2-3; D possibly corresponds to TRBD1 (5 bases). Trimming cost V 7 bases and J 0 bases, with 17 bases left between them. This CDR3 is built from 16 residues. The germline V gene encodes CDR1 SGHVS and CDR2 FNYEAQ. Written as DNA, the CDR3 is TGTGCCAGCACCAACCCAGGGAAAGTCAGCACAGATACGCAGTATTTT. It yields the protein CASTNPGKVSTDTQYF.

CDR3 coding DNA: TGCGCCAGCAGCTTTCAGGACGGGGCTGAGTACGAGCAGTACTTC. Translation: CASSFQDGAEYEQYF. The V gene is TRBV5-1, the J gene TRBJ2-5, with D perhaps matching TRBD1 or TRBD2 (5 bases each). TRBJ2-7 explains the end of the DNA better; the J call may be wrong. Per the germline V gene, CDR1 is SGHRS and CDR2 is YFSETQ. The CDR3 loop spans 15 amino acids.

The chain couples TRBV19 to TRBJ1-1, with a possible D match to TRBD1 (6 bases). CDR3 length: 13 amino acids. CDR1 is LNHDA and CDR2 is SQIVND in the germline V gene (reference sequence). V lost 6 bases and J 8 bases, leaving 16 bases between the germline ends. The CDR3 spells CASSWTATYEAFF. As DNA, the CDR3 is TGTGCCAGTAGCTGGACAGCGACCTACGAAGCTTTCTTT. Full variable domain (rest looked up from reference TRBV19 and TRBJ1-1): DGGITQSPKYLFRKEGQNVTLSCEQNLNHDAMYWYRQDPGQGLRLIYYSQIVNDFQKGDIAEGYSVSREKKESFPLTVTSAQKNPTAFYLCASSWTATYEAFFGQGTRLTVV.

The genes are TRBV29-1 and TRBJ2-2, with 11 nucleotides matching TRBD2. Trimming cost V 0 bases and J 5 bases; bases outside gene matches: 11. The CDR3 consists of 18 residues. The germline CDR1 and CDR2 sequences are SQVTM and ANQGSEA. CDR3 protein: CSVEDPLAGESWTGELFF. CDR3 nucleotide sequence: TGCAGCGTTGAAGATCCACTAGCGGGAGAGTCCTGGACCGGGGAGCTGTTTTTT.

The rearrangement links TRBV18 to TRBJ2-3, with 9 positions matching TRBD2. J lost 5 bases, V lost 1 base, and 4 bases had no gene match. The CDR3 sequence is 15 residues long. From germline, CDR1 is KGHSH and CDR2 LQKENI. CDR3 loop: CASSPQASGEDTQYF. The CDR3 DNA reads as TGTGCCAGCTCACCACAGGCTAGCGGGGAAGATACGCAGTATTTT.

The V and J genes are TRBV7-8 and TRBJ2-5; 11 nucleotides match TRBD2. The CDR3 has 15 residues. The germline V gene has CDR1 SGHVS and CDR2 FQNEAQ. Unmatched junction bases numbered 2, after V lost 3 bases and J lost 2 bases. The CDR3 region is CASSLTSGEQETQYF. In nucleotides, the CDR3 is TGTGCCAGCAGCTTGACTAGCGGGGAACAAGAGACCCAGTACTTC.

J is TRBJ1-1 and V is TRBV27; TRBD1 might be the D (5 bases). Trimming removed 5 bases at V and 11 bases at J, with 18 bases between. From germline, CDR1 is MNHEY and CDR2 SMNVEV (reference sequence). The CDR3 totals 13 residues. CDR3 bases: TGTGCCAGCAGTCTGACAGAGGGTATCAATGCTTTCTTT. Amino acids: CASSLTEGINAFF.

V usage is TRBV7-6 and J usage is TRBJ1-6, with D possibly matching TRBD1 (5 bases). Per germline, CDR1 SGHVS and CDR2 FNYEAQ. The CDR3 sequence is 16 residues long. Deletions cut 3 bases from V and 7 bases from J, with 16 bases between. CDR3 in amino acids: CASSFDGVWGNSPLHF. The CDR3 DNA is TGTGCCAGCAGCTTCGACGGGGTTTGGGGCAATTCACCCCTCCACTTT.

This clone was picked up a small number of times. The gene calls are TRBV5-1 and TRBJ2-5, with 9 bases lining up with TRBD2. CDR1 and CDR2 (germline): SGHRS, YFSETQ. The CDR3 loop spans 15 amino acids. J was trimmed by 4 bases and V by 2 bases; bases with no gene match: 6. The CDR3 sequence: CASSLTAGGPETQYF. The DNA of the CDR3 is TGCGCCAGCAGCTTAACAGCGGGGGGCCCAGAGACCCAGTACTTC.

V is TRBV5-4 and J is TRBJ1-1; D ambiguous. This CDR3 contains 16 residues. The V and J ends lost 0 bases and 1 base respectively, with 13 bases between them. Germline CDR1 and CDR2: SGHNT and YYREEE (reference sequence). In DNA, the CDR3 is TGTGCCAGCAGCTTGGGCCAAGGACGGCCGAACACTGAAGCTTTCTTT. Its translation is CASSLGQGRPNTEAFF.

The rearrangement joins TRBV5-1 to TRBJ2-6; possible D gene TRBD1, 6 bases. CDR1 SGHRS and CDR2 YFSETQ come from the germline V gene. The CDR3 spans 17 residues. Trimming took off 0 bases at V and 0 bases at J, with 10 bases between the two ends. CDR3 region: CASSLVTGYSGANVLTF. In DNA form, the CDR3 reads TGCGCCAGCAGCTTGGTTACAGGGTACTCTGGGGCCAACGTCCTGACTTTC.

The rearrangement links TRBV7-9 to TRBJ2-7, with D perhaps TRBD1 (6 bases). Germline CDR1 SEHNR, CDR2 FQNEAQ (reference sequence). Trimming cost V 1 base and J 6 bases, with 19 bases left between them. The length of the CDR3 is 16 residues. Here the CDR3 reads CASSLELGGHSREQYF. For the CDR3, the DNA is TGTGCCAGCAGCTTAGAATTAGGGGGACATTCACGCGAGCAGTACTTC.

The V gene is TRBV10-1, the J gene TRBJ2-3, with 9 bases fitting TRBD2. Germline V lookup: CDR1 WNHNN, CDR2 SYGVQD (reference sequence). This CDR3 spans 16 amino acids. J lost 6 bases, V lost 7 bases, and 14 bases had no gene match. The CDR3 DNA reads as TGCGCCAGCATCCACTGGAAGCGGGGGGCCGGGGATACGCAGTATTTT. Protein sequence: CASIHWKRGAGDTQYF.

The chain employs TRBV11-2 and TRBJ2-1, with 11 bases matching TRBD2. V lost 3 bases to trimming and J lost 15 bases; unmatched junction nucleotides: 7. Germline CDR1 SGHAT, CDR2 FQNNGV. The CDR3 is 13 amino acids. In DNA, the CDR3 is TGTGCCAGCAGCTTCGTAGCGGGAGGGCCACGGTTCTTC. It is translated as CASSFVAGGPRFF.

This chain joins TRBV30 and TRBJ2-5; D unclear. Trimming took off 0 bases at V and 4 bases at J, with 9 bases between the two ends. There are 13 residues in the CDR3. Germline values: CDR1 GTSNPN, CDR2 SVGIG (reference sequence). CDR3 in DNA: TGTGCCTGGAGTGTATGGGCCAGAGAGACCCAGTACTTC. Protein product: CAWSVWARETQYF.

This chain uses TRBV2 with TRBJ1-5, with a possible D match to TRBD1 (5 bases). Germline V CDR1 and CDR2: SNHLY, FYNNEI. Trimming shortened V by 4 bases and J by 6 bases, and 10 bases separated the two germline ends. This CDR3 is 13 amino acids long. The chain's CDR3 is CASSGGVGQPQHF. The CDR3 coding sequence is TGTGCCAGCAGTGGAGGGGTCGGTCAGCCCCAGCATTTT. Full variable domain (rest looked up from reference TRBV2 and TRBJ1-5): EPEVTQTPSHQVTQMGQEVILRCVPISNHLYFYWYRQILGQKVEFLVSFYNNEISEKSEIFDDQFSVERPDGSNFTLKIRSTKLEDSAMYFCASSGGVGQPQHFGDGTRLSIL.

This clone occurred a few times. The chain recombines TRBV5-6 with TRBJ2-5; D uncertain. The ends were cut back, 2 bases at V and 5 bases at J, with 10 bases in the middle. The germline CDR1 and CDR2 sequences are SGHDT and YYEEEE. The CDR3 sequence is 13 residues long. This chain's CDR3 is CASSFRLDETQYF. Here the CDR3 DNA reads TGTGCCAGCAGCTTTAGACTGGACGAGACCCAGTACTTC.

This CDR3 reads CSVESVGYGYTF. The CDR3 bases are TGCAGCGTTGAAAGTGTCGGCTATGGCTACACCTTC. The chain carries TRBV29-1 and TRBJ1-2; no reliable D call. This CDR3 comprises 12 residues. Trimming removed 2 bases from V and 4 bases from J, with 8 bases in between. The germline gives CDR1 SQVTM, CDR2 ANQGSEA.

The V gene is TRBV19, the J gene TRBJ1-2; 7 bases are a match to TRBD1. The CDR3 consists of 16 residues. Germline CDR1 and CDR2: LNHDA and SQIVND (reference sequence). Unmatched junction bases numbered 7, after V lost 3 bases and J lost 0 bases. For the CDR3, the DNA is TGTGCCAGTAGTATCCGCTCAGGGGGTACTAACTATGGCTACACCTTC. It translates to CASSIRSGGTNYGYTF.

The rearrangement uses TRBV30 and TRBJ1-4; no clear D. The germline V gene has CDR1 GTSNPN and CDR2 SVGIG (reference sequence). Trimming left V 1 base short and J 8 bases short, with 11 bases between. The CDR3 loop spans 13 amino acids. CDR3 sequence (DNA): TGTGCCTGGAGTGGCCGGGTATCCGAAAAACTGTTTTTT. Encoded protein: CAWSGRVSEKLFF.

DNA for the CDR3: TGTGCCAGCAGCCAATACGGAAGGGGGTCTAGCACAGATACGCAGTATTTT. Encoded protein: CASSQYGRGSSTDTQYF. The J gene is TRBJ2-3, the V gene TRBV4-2; tentatively, D is TRBD1 (6 bases). Germline lookup yields CDR1 LGHNA and CDR2 YNFKEQ. Deletions cut 2 bases from V and 0 bases from J, with 15 bases between. The CDR3 covers 17 residues.

V and J are TRBV5-5 and TRBJ2-3, with D tentatively TRBD1 or TRBD2 (5 bases each). The CDR3 runs to 17 residues. The germline V gene encodes CDR1 SGHKS and CDR2 YYEKEE (reference sequence). V was trimmed by 4 bases and J by 2 bases, leaving 20 bases between them. CDR3 sequence: CASSPGTQKRNTDTQYF. DNA of the CDR3: TGTGCCAGCAGCCCCGGGACCCAGAAAAGAAACACAGATACGCAGTATTTT.

In its sample, this clone was seen a few times. V usage is TRBV18 and J usage is TRBJ2-5; TRBD2 agrees at 9 bases. Germline CDR1 KGHSH, CDR2 LQKENI. The CDR3 length is 15 residues. Trimming cost V 3 bases and J 5 bases; bases outside gene matches: 7. This CDR3 reads CASSPSSGEYETQYF. CDR3 in DNA: TGTGCCAGCTCACCCTCTAGCGGGGAGTATGAGACCCAGTACTTC.

J is TRBJ2-1 and V is TRBV5-6; 10 bases align to TRBD2. The germline V gene encodes CDR1 SGHDT and CDR2 YYEEEE. V gave up 4 bases and J gave up 5 bases; unmatched junction bases: 6. The CDR3 runs 15 residues. The CDR3 coding sequence is TGTGCCAGCAGCGATGGGACTAGCGAGGACAATGAGCAGTTCTTC. Its translation is CASSDGTSEDNEQFF.

This chain uses TRBV4-1 with TRBJ2-1, with unresolved D. V was pared by 1 base and J by 7 bases, with 5 bases between. The V gene's germline CDR1 is MGHRA and CDR2 YSYEKL. This CDR3 has 12 residues. CDR3 in amino acids: CASSQVLNEQFF. The CDR3 region has the DNA TGCGCCAGCAGCCAAGTCTTGAATGAGCAGTTCTTC.

V usage is TRBV20-1 and J usage is TRBJ2-1; D gene ambiguous. The CDR3 extends over 11 amino acids. Trimming cost V 3 bases and J 8 bases, with 8 bases left between them. CDR1 and CDR2 (germline): DFQATT, SNEGSKA (reference sequence). The CDR3 spells CSASPIDEQFF. The CDR3 DNA reads as TGCAGTGCTAGCCCCATCGATGAGCAGTTCTTC.

The chain combines TRBV7-9 with TRBJ2-3; 9 nucleotides line up with TRBD2. Germline lookup yields CDR1 SEHNR and CDR2 FQNEAQ (reference sequence). Trimming at V came to 4 bases and at J to 3 bases, leaving 5 bases not matched to a gene. The CDR3 contains 15 residues. CDR3 residues: CASSSVAGATDTQYF. In DNA, the CDR3 is TGTGCCAGCAGCTCTGTAGCGGGAGCAACAGATACGCAGTATTTT. Full variable domain (remainder filled in from reference TRBV7-9 and TRBJ2-3): DTGVSQNPRHKITKRGQNVTFRCDPISEHNRLYWYRQTLGQGPEFLTYFQNEAQLEKSRLLSDRFSAERPKGSFSTLEIQRTEQGDSAMYLCASSSVAGATDTQYFGPGTRLTVL.

The chain uses TRBV9 and TRBJ1-6; D perhaps matches TRBD1 (5 bases). The V gene's germline CDR1 is SGDLS and CDR2 YYNGEE. The CDR3 loop spans 13 amino acids. The ends were cut back, 4 bases at V and 7 bases at J, with 9 bases in the middle. The CDR3: CASSFNRNSPLHF. CDR3 DNA: TGTGCCAGCAGCTTCAACAGGAATTCACCCCTCCACTTT.

This clone has a handful of counts. The V gene is TRBV7-3, the J gene TRBJ2-2; TRBD2 matches 11 bases. This CDR3 spans 17 amino acids. Germline CDR1 is SGHTA and CDR2 is FQGTGA. Trimming at V came to 2 bases and at J to 5 bases, leaving 7 bases not matched to a gene. The CDR3 loop is CASSLDGSGRATGELFF. CDR3 bases: TGTGCCAGCAGCTTAGATGGTAGCGGGAGGGCAACCGGGGAGCTGTTTTTT.

The chain carries TRBV11-1 and TRBJ2-4; D unresolved. V was shortened by 0 bases and J by 7 bases, with 7 bases between the two germline ends. CDR3 size: 13 residues. Per germline, CDR1 SGHAT and CDR2 FQDESV (reference sequence). CDR3 sequence: CASSLAASNIQYF. The CDR3 DNA reads TGTGCCAGCAGCTTAGCAGCCTCCAACATTCAGTACTTC. The whole variable domain, remainder taken from reference TRBV11-1 and TRBJ2-4, is EAEVAQSPRYKITEKSQAVAFWCDPISGHATLYWYRQILGQGPELLVQFQDESVVDDSQLPKDRFSAERLKGVDSTLKIQPAELGDSAMYLCASSLAASNIQYFGAGTRLSVL.

This chain joins TRBV6-1 and TRBJ1-5, with 9 bases identical to TRBD1. The CDR3 totals 14 residues. Germline CDR1 MNHNS, CDR2 SASEGT. With 5 bases clipped from V and 4 bases from J, the junction kept 3 bases outside the gene matches. Here the CDR3 DNA reads TGTGCCAGCAGTTTGGGACAGGGAAATCAGCCCCAGCATTTT. Translation: CASSLGQGNQPQHF.